This entry lists 10 T cell receptor beta chains sequenced from one sample in a study of human T cells and chemical hapten exposure (dated by TCRdb to 2020 to 2023). Reading the label with the study, this specimen's time point is: pre-sensitization, week 0. The treatment or condition label corresponds to: therapeutic diphenylcyclopropenone sensitization with weekly scalp DPC. Libraries were prepared through RACE. TCRdb records NextSeq 500 as the sequencer. TCRdb trimmed public reads at Q25 via fastp, called clones via MiXCR and kept in-frame beta chains. Here each entry gathers all rows of one CDR3 protein and keeps the most common genes and DNA. A total of 150,000 to 200,000 distinct CDR3 sequences appear in this sample, around 30% of them only once. Roughly 3% of the sample is in the top ten clones. Sequenced here: whole blood, sampled in connection with sensitization to the hapten diphenylcyclopropenone (DPC). The source is a woman in her twenties or thirties with alopecia areata. Some clones in this sample may be carry-over from other donors' samples.

The V call is TRBV7-9, the J call TRBJ1-1; perhaps TRBD1 as D (5 bases). This CDR3 has 14 amino acids. CDR1 is SEHNR and CDR2 is FQNEAQ in the germline V gene (reference sequence). V was clipped by 3 bases and J by 4 bases, with 12 bases between them. The CDR3 DNA reads as TGTGCCAGCAGCTTTTGGGGGGGGGGCACTGAAGCTTTCTTT. Translation gives CASSFWGGGTEAFF.

This chain uses TRBV4-3 with TRBJ2-3, with 7 bases aligning to TRBD1. The CDR3 covers 15 residues. The V gene end was trimmed by 0 bases and the J gene end by 3 bases; junction bases not matched to a gene: 3. The germline gives CDR1 LGHNA, CDR2 YSLEER. In DNA form, the CDR3 reads TGCGCCAGCAGCCAAGATTCGGGACAGACAGATACGCAGTATTTT. It specifies CASSQDSGQTDTQYF.

This clonotype was observed a few times. This chain links TRBV6-4 with TRBJ1-4; perhaps TRBD1 as D (6 bases). This CDR3 region has 19 residues. The germline gives CDR1 MRHNA, CDR2 SNTAGT. V lost 0 bases and J lost 0, with 17 bases in between. CDR3 in DNA: TGTGCCAGCAGTGACTCAATGAATAGGGGGGTAACAACTAATGAAAAACTGTTTTTT. Amino acid sequence: CASSDSMNRGVTTNEKLFF.

The gene calls are TRBV7-9 and TRBJ2-2, with D possibly matching TRBD1 (5 bases). The CDR3 covers 16 residues. V lost 4 bases, J lost 3 bases, and 15 bases lay in between. Germline assignment: CDR1 SEHNR and CDR2 FQNEAQ (reference sequence). CDR3: CASSSQWGLDTGELFF. The DNA for the CDR3 is TGTGCCAGCAGCTCCCAGTGGGGCCTCGACACCGGGGAGCTGTTTTTT.

The chain is built from TRBV7-2 and TRBJ1-5; D is unclear. This CDR3 has 13 residues. The V gene lost 7 bases and the J gene lost 2 bases, with 9 bases spanning the gap. CDR1 and CDR2 (germline): SGHTA, FQGNSA. CDR3 coding DNA: TGTGCCAGCACCCCGGGAGGCAATCAGCCCCAGCATTTT. It codes for CASTPGGNQPQHF.

V is TRBV7-2 and J is TRBJ2-4; possibly TRBD2 for D (5 bases). Germline lookup yields CDR1 SGHTA and CDR2 FQGNSA. V was trimmed by 2 bases and J by 8 bases, leaving 13 bases between them. This CDR3 has 14 amino acids. The CDR3: CASSLFPGGDIQYF. The CDR3 nucleotides are TGTGCCAGCAGCTTATTCCCCGGAGGAGACATTCAGTACTTC.

The rearrangement links TRBV10-3 to TRBJ1-5, with 11 positions matching TRBD1. The CDR3 runs to 13 residues. Germline V gene sequence: CDR1 ENHRY, CDR2 SYGVKD. V lost 6 bases and J lost 6; bases outside the gene matches: 1. The CDR3 nucleotides are TGTGCCATCAGGGGGACAGGGGGTCAGCCCCAGCATTTT. Its translation: CAIRGTGGQPQHF.

This clonotype has only a few counts. The chain carries TRBV3-1 and TRBJ1-5, with a weak D call TRBD1 (6 bases). The CDR3 loop spans 14 amino acids. Germline V gene sequence: CDR1 LGHDT, CDR2 YNNKEL (reference sequence). Trimming cost V 3 bases and J 4 bases, with 10 bases left between them. CDR3 DNA: TGTGCCAGCAGCCACACGACAGGTAATCAGCCCCAGCATTTT. Protein: CASSHTTGNQPQHF.

This clonotype has just a few counts. The CDR3 region is CASSLVGLAGASEQYF. The CDR3 nucleotides read TGTGCCAGCAGCTTAGTGGGACTAGCGGGAGCGTCCGAGCAGTACTTC. The chain combines TRBV7-2 with TRBJ2-7; TRBD2 matches at 14 bases. This CDR3 has 16 residues. Germline-derived CDR1 and CDR2 are SGHTA and FQGNSA. Losses at the gene ends were 1 base for V and 6 bases for J; bases not matched to a gene: 5.

In this sample, this clonotype turned up a few times. The CDR3, as DNA: TGCAGCGTTGAAACAGGGAACACTGAAGCTTTCTTT. It is translated as CSVETGNTEAFF. The chain combines TRBV29-1 with TRBJ1-1, with D possibly TRBD1 on 5 matching bases. Germline assignment: CDR1 SQVTM and CDR2 ANQGSEA. Trimming took 2 bases from V and 1 from J, leaving 5 bases between them. CDR3 length: 12 amino acids.